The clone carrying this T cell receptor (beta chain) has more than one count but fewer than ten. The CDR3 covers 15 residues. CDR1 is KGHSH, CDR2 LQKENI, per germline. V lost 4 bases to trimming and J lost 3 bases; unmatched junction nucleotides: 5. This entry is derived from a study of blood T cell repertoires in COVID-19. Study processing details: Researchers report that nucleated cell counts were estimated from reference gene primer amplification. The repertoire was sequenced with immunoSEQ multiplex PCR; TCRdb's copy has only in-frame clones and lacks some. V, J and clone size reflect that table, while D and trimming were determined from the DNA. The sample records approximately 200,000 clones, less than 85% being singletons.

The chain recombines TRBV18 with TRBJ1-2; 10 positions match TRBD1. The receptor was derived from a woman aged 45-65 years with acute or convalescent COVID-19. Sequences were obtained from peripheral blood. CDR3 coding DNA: TGTGCCAGCTCACGAGAGACAGGGGGCGACTATGGCTACACCTTC. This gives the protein CASSRETGGDYGYTF. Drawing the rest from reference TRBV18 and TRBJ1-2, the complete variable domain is NAGVMQNPRHLVRRRGQEARLRCSPMKGHSHVYWYRQLPEEGLKFMVYLQKENIIDESGMPKERFSAEFPKEGPSILRIQQVVRGDSAAYFCASSRETGGDYGYTFGSGTRLTVV.